This T cell receptor (beta chain) was captured in a study of cytomegalovirus exposure and HLA in healthy donors. Unmatched junction bases numbered 8, after V lost 7 bases and J lost 0 bases. The CDR3 consists of 15 residues. From germline, CDR1 is LGHNT and CDR2 FRNRAP. Only one count was recorded for this clone. Use of 60 Vbeta and 13 Jbeta primers characterized the PCR. Assay used: immunoSEQ multiplex PCR; TCRdb lists only in-frame clones, some missing. This sample yields some 150,000 clones, of which less than 85% are seen a single time; about 4.4% belongs to the top ten. Source material: PBMCs. The chain has TRBV12-5 and TRBJ2-5, with TRBD1 matching over 7 bases. The sequence was collected from a middle-aged man in good health and CMV-seronegative. The CDR3 sequence is CASALGQSYQETQYF. The CDR3 bases are TGTGCTAGTGCCTTGGGACAGTCGTACCAAGAGACCCAGTACTTC.